The 29 T cell receptor beta chains below were found in one sample sequenced in a study of cytomegalovirus exposure and HLA in healthy donors. The PCR made use of 60 Vbeta and 13 Jbeta primers. The table came from immunoSEQ multiplex PCR; TCRdb's copy has only in-frame clones and leaves some out. The table includes around 170,000 clones, about 81% detected once. Sequenced sample: PBMCs. Receptors were obtained from a man aged 40-50 years in good health and CMV-seronegative.

The genes are TRBV6-5 and TRBJ1-5; tentative D call: TRBD1 (6 bases). Germline CDR1 and CDR2: MNHEY and SVGAGI. CDR3 length: 14 amino acids. V lost 6 bases and J lost 7, with 16 bases in between. CDR3 sequence: CASSLKQGGQPQHF. In DNA, the CDR3 is TGTGCCAGCAGCCTCAAACAGGGAGGGCAGCCCCAGCATTTT.

The J gene is TRBJ2-5, the V gene TRBV11-2, with 8 bases matching TRBD1. V lost 4 bases, J lost 5 bases, and 6 bases stayed unmatched. The CDR3 totals 14 residues. The V gene's germline CDR1 is SGHAT and CDR2 FQNNGV. The chain's CDR3 is CASSSGTGGETQYF. For the CDR3, the DNA is TGTGCCAGCAGCTCAGGAACAGGGGGGGAGACCCAGTACTTC.

The chain employs TRBV6-4 and TRBJ2-7; D not certain. The germline gives CDR1 MRHNA, CDR2 SNTAGT. The CDR3 is made up of 12 amino acids. Trimming shortened V by 4 bases and J by 9 bases, and 13 bases separated the two germline ends. This CDR3 reads CASSASQDWQYF. The CDR3 bases are TGTGCCAGCAGTGCTTCCCAGGATTGGCAGTACTTC.

The chain employs TRBV28 and TRBJ2-2; D unclear. The ends were cut back, 6 bases at V and 3 bases at J, with 11 bases in the middle. CDR1 is MDHEN, CDR2 SYDVKM, per germline. The CDR3 has 14 residues. The CDR3 DNA follows: TGTGCCAGCAGCTACCTGTTTGACACCGGGGAGCTGTTTTTT. This translates into CASSYLFDTGELFF.

The chain couples TRBV7-2 to TRBJ2-5; possibly TRBD2 for D (6 bases). The CDR3 contains 15 residues. Trimming took off 4 bases at V and 4 bases at J, with 16 bases between the two ends. Germline CDR1 and CDR2: SGHTA and FQGNSA. In DNA form, the CDR3 reads TGTGCCAGCAGCTACTCGCGGGGCCGTCCAGAGACCCAGTACTTC. Translating gives CASSYSRGRPETQYF.

This clone appeared a few times. This chain links TRBV6-1 with TRBJ1-2; 7 positions match TRBD1. Per germline, CDR1 MNHNS and CDR2 SASEGT. CDR3 length: 15 amino acids. J was trimmed by 7 bases and V by 8 bases; bases with no gene match: 16. In DNA form, the CDR3 reads TGTGCCAGCTCCCCCAACCCAGGGGGAGGAACTGGCTACACCTTC. It encodes CASSPNPGGGTGYTF.

This clone was seen more than once but under ten times. The chain is built from TRBV11-3 and TRBJ1-1; no reliable D call. This CDR3 is 13 amino acids long. V lost 1 base, J lost 1 base, and 4 bases lay in between. Germline V gene data show CDR1 as SGHNT and CDR2 as YENEEA. The CDR3 DNA reads TGTGCCAGCAGCTTAGCAGGGAACACTGAAGCTTTCTTT. Translated, it gives CASSLAGNTEAFF.

The chain joins TRBV4-2 to TRBJ1-3, with TRBD1 matching 9 bases. Germline V gene data show CDR1 as LGHNA and CDR2 as YNFKEQ. The V and J ends lost 3 bases and 4 bases, in that order; junction bases with no gene match: 10. The CDR3 spans 17 residues. In DNA, the CDR3 is TGTGCCAGCAGCCAGGCCCCCCCCGGGACAGGGGGAAACACCATATATTTT. It yields the protein CASSQAPPGTGGNTIYF.

The sample holds one count of this clone. The CDR3 region is CSVALNEQFF. The CDR3 region has the DNA TGCAGCGTTGCCCTCAATGAGCAGTTCTTC. The chain combines TRBV29-1 with TRBJ2-1; no clear D. There are 10 residues in the CDR3. Germline V gives CDR1 SQVTM, CDR2 ANQGSEA. Trimming took off 4 bases at V and 6 bases at J, with 4 bases between the two ends.

This clone appeared once. CDR3 in amino acids: CASSAVTHGGTDTQYF. The CDR3 bases are TGTGCCAGCAGCGCAGTGACTCACGGGGGGACAGATACGCAGTATTTT. The chain combines TRBV9 with TRBJ2-3; TRBD2 aligns across 7 bases. From germline, CDR1 is SGDLS and CDR2 YYNGEE. The CDR3 consists of 16 residues. V lost 3 bases and J lost 3; bases outside the gene matches: 10.

This clone is a singleton in its sample. The chain recombines TRBV30 with TRBJ2-1; D remains unclear. The CDR3 extends over 9 amino acids. The V gene lost 2 bases and the J gene lost 15 bases, with 8 bases spanning the gap. Germline CDR1 reads GTSNPN; CDR2 reads SVGIG (reference sequence). CDR3 DNA sequence: TGTGCCTGGAGTCCAGGCGCGTTCTTC. Its translation: CAWSPGAFF.

The rearrangement uses TRBV9 and TRBJ2-7; 7 nucleotides line up with TRBD2. This CDR3 comprises 15 residues. The germline gives CDR1 SGDLS, CDR2 YYNGEE. V was pared by 0 bases and J by 2 bases, with 5 bases of the junction left unmatched. The CDR3 region has the DNA TGTGCCAGCAGCGTAGGGCTAGCGGAAACCTACGAGCAGTACTTC. Protein: CASSVGLAETYEQYF.

The sample holds a few counts of this clone. This chain uses TRBV6-5 with TRBJ1-1; D is unresolved. The CDR3 length is 12 residues. Trimming removed 6 bases at V and 0 bases at J, with 5 bases between. Germline values: CDR1 MNHEY, CDR2 SVGAGI. CDR3 sequence reads: CASSTVNTEAFF. CDR3 bases: TGTGCCAGCAGCACAGTGAACACTGAAGCTTTCTTT.

This sequence joins TRBV6-6 and TRBJ2-7, with a weak D call TRBD2 (6 bases). Trimming cost V 7 bases and J 2 bases, with 12 bases left between them. CDR1 is MNHNY and CDR2 is SVGAGI in the germline V gene (reference sequence). The CDR3 extends over 13 amino acids. The CDR3 DNA is TGTGCCAGCATGGAGTCGGGGGCCTACGAGCAGTACTTC. Protein product: CASMESGAYEQYF.

CDR3: CASSSTREQFF. The DNA of the CDR3 is TGTGCCAGCAGTTCCACTAGGGAGCAGTTCTTC. The chain couples TRBV28 to TRBJ2-1; D might be TRBD2 (5 bases). CDR3 length: 11 amino acids. Germline assignment: CDR1 MDHEN and CDR2 SYDVKM. Trimming left V 4 bases short and J 10 bases short, with 8 bases between.

The J gene is TRBJ1-2, the V gene TRBV28, with D perhaps matching TRBD1 (6 bases). Trimming pared 4 bases from V and 5 bases from J, leaving 20 bases between. The CDR3 extends over 16 amino acids. CDR1 is MDHEN, CDR2 SYDVKM, per germline. The CDR3 DNA reads TGTGCCAGCAGTTCCCCCGGTGGGGGGGCCTTTTATGGCTACACCTTC. Translated: CASSSPGGGAFYGYTF.

This clone occurred once. The chain combines TRBV2 with TRBJ2-3; 7 bases are a match to TRBD2. The germline V gene has CDR1 SNHLY and CDR2 FYNNEI. The CDR3 is 12 residues long. With 7 bases clipped from V and 7 bases from J, the junction kept 5 bases outside the gene matches. CDR3 nucleotides: TGTGCCAGCATGCGGGAGCTAAATACGCAGTATTTT. Amino acid sequence: CASMRELNTQYF.

This clone was seen only a few times. The rearrangement uses TRBV19 and TRBJ1-6; 7 bases fit TRBD1. Trimming at V came to 5 bases and at J to 7 bases, leaving 5 bases not matched to a gene. CDR1 is LNHDA, CDR2 SQIVND, per germline (reference sequence). The CDR3 has 14 amino acids. In nucleotides, the CDR3 is TGTGCCAGTAGTGGCGGGACAGTCAATTCACCCCTCCACTTT. It yields the protein CASSGGTVNSPLHF.

The rearrangement uses TRBV5-4 and TRBJ2-5; possibly TRBD2 for D (7 bases). The CDR3 covers 14 residues. Germline CDR1 reads SGHNT; CDR2 reads YYREEE (reference sequence). Trimming pared 4 bases from V and 7 bases from J, leaving 17 bases between. The DNA of the CDR3 is TGTGCCAGCAGCCCCCAGTGGGGGGGCGGGACCCAGTACTTC. It specifies CASSPQWGGGTQYF.

The chain uses TRBV7-2 and TRBJ2-2, with 11 bases fitting TRBD1. Germline V gives CDR1 SGHTA, CDR2 FQGNSA. CDR3 size: 15 residues. V was pared by 5 bases and J by 6 bases, with 5 bases of the junction left unmatched. The CDR3 here is CASSTDRGRSGELFF. In DNA form, the CDR3 reads TGTGCCAGCAGCACGGACAGGGGGCGCTCCGGGGAGCTGTTTTTT.

The rearrangement links TRBV5-4 to TRBJ1-2; TRBD1 matches 8 bases. In germline, CDR1 is SGHNT, CDR2 YYREEE (reference sequence). This CDR3 contains 15 residues. V shed 4 bases, J shed 5 bases, and the junction held 10 bases outside the gene matches. The CDR3 coding sequence is TGTGCCAGCAGCCAGATGACAGGGGCCTTGTATGGCTACACCTTC. This translates into CASSQMTGALYGYTF.

The chain uses TRBV5-8 and TRBJ2-7; 7 bases map to TRBD2. V dropped 6 bases and J dropped 2; count of bases not matched to a gene: 11. Germline-derived CDR1 and CDR2 are SGHTS and YDEGEE. CDR3 length: 15 amino acids. The CDR3 is CASTPGGQEPYEQYF. In DNA form, the CDR3 reads TGTGCCAGCACCCCGGGAGGACAAGAACCCTACGAGCAGTACTTC.

The sample holds a few counts of this clone. The CDR3 here is CSVFTRERNTGELFF. CDR3 bases: TGCAGCGTTTTTACACGGGAGAGGAACACCGGGGAGCTGTTTTTT. The rearrangement links TRBV29-1 to TRBJ2-2; TRBD2 is a possible D gene (6 bases). Trimming took off 5 bases at V and 1 base at J, with 14 bases between the two ends. Germline values: CDR1 SQVTM, CDR2 ANQGSEA. The CDR3 length is 15 residues.

The chain has TRBV27 and TRBJ1-5; D remains ambiguous. Germline V CDR1 and CDR2: MNHEY, SMNVEV (reference sequence). The CDR3 has 15 residues. V lost 0 bases and J 5 bases, leaving 11 bases between the germline ends. The CDR3 reads CASSLSSYGDQPQHF. The CDR3 coding sequence is TGTGCCAGCAGTTTATCTAGTTATGGTGATCAGCCCCAGCATTTT.

This clone was observed once. This sequence joins TRBV28 and TRBJ1-4, with TRBD1 identical over 7 bases. Germline V gene sequence: CDR1 MDHEN, CDR2 SYDVKM. The V segment lost 8 bases and the J segment 2 bases; nucleotides outside the gene matches: 2. CDR3 length: 13 amino acids. The CDR3 nucleotides read TGTGCCAGCCTACAGGGGACTAATGAAAAACTGTTTTTT. This sequence encodes CASLQGTNEKLFF.

The chain recombines TRBV4-1 with TRBJ1-1; 8 nucleotides line up with TRBD1. Trimming took 5 bases from V and 6 from J; bases not matched to a gene: 11. Germline V gene sequence: CDR1 MGHRA, CDR2 YSYEKL. This CDR3 has 15 amino acids. CDR3 amino acids: CASSNLRTGLPEAFF. The DNA of the CDR3 is TGCGCCAGCAGCAACCTTCGGACAGGGTTACCTGAAGCTTTCTTT.

The rearrangement joins TRBV6-5 to TRBJ2-7, with 13 bases aligning to TRBD2. The germline V gene encodes CDR1 MNHEY and CDR2 SVGAGI. V lost 5 bases, J lost 3 bases, and 4 bases stayed unmatched. CDR3 length equals 15 residues. CDR3 residues: CASSPRLAGGYEQYF. In nucleotides, the CDR3 is TGTGCCAGCAGTCCCCGACTAGCGGGGGGCTACGAGCAGTACTTC.

Here the CDR3 reads CAWSKQRDTEAFF. In nucleotides, the CDR3 is TGTGCCTGGAGTAAGCAGAGGGACACTGAAGCTTTCTTT. J is TRBJ1-1 and V is TRBV30; D is undetermined. V was clipped by 2 bases and J by 3 bases, with 10 bases between them. CDR1 and CDR2 (germline): GTSNPN, SVGIG (reference sequence). The CDR3 length is 13 residues.

The chain links TRBV4-1 to TRBJ2-3, with 8 bases identical to TRBD2. Germline CDR1 is MGHRA and CDR2 is YSYEKL. The CDR3 has 18 amino acids. Trimming took 0 bases from V and 2 from J; bases not matched to a gene: 10. In DNA form, the CDR3 reads TGCGCCAGCAGCCAAGAACGGAGCGGGAGCTTATACACAGATACGCAGTATTTT. It translates to CASSQERSGSLYTDTQYF.